These 20 T cell receptor beta chains came from one sample sequenced in a study of blood T cell repertoires in COVID-19. TCRdb's table, derived via immunoSEQ multiplex PCR, lists solely in-frame clones and lacks some. This sample has 260,000 or so clones, with about 85% found just once. Sequencing was carried out using PBMCs or T cells enriched from blood (not recorded which). These receptors all stem from a woman aged 45 to 65 who had recovered from COVID-19.

This rearrangement joins TRBV7-8 to TRBJ2-1, with 8 bases fitting TRBD2. V trimming: 6 bases; J trimming: 5 bases; junction bases outside the gene matches: 12. The germline V gene encodes CDR1 SGHVS and CDR2 FQNEAQ. CDR3 length: 16 amino acids. The DNA of the CDR3 is TGTGCCAGCAGTACTAGACTAGCGCTAACAAACAATGAGCAGTTCTTC. This translates into CASSTRLALTNNEQFF.

CDR3 residues: CATSRVGGANTEAFF. The CDR3 nucleotides are TGTGCCACCAGCAGAGTAGGGGGGGCGAACACTGAAGCTTTCTTT. The chain joins TRBV15 to TRBJ1-1, with a possible D match to TRBD1 (6 bases). With 1 base removed from V and 1 base from J, the gap between germline ends came to 10 bases. The CDR3 spans 15 residues. Germline lookup yields CDR1 LNHNV and CDR2 YYDKDF (reference sequence). Complete variable domain (other parts from reference TRBV15 and TRBJ1-1): DAMVIQNPRYQVTQFGKPVTLSCSQTLNHNVMYWYQQKSSQAPKLLFHYYDKDFNNEADTPDNFQSRRPNTSFCFLDIRSPGLGDTAMYLCATSRVGGANTEAFFGQGTRLTVV.

This chain connects TRBV12-3 or TRBV12-4 to TRBJ2-5; unclear D gene. This CDR3 region has 11 residues. V was pared by 3 bases and J by 4 bases, with 3 bases between. CDR3 in amino acids: CASSLAETQYF. The CDR3 nucleotides read TGTGCCAGCAGTTTGGCAGAGACCCAGTACTTC.

The V call is TRBV29-1, the J call TRBJ1-2, with D possibly being TRBD1 (5 bases). CDR3 length: 14 residues. Germline V lookup: CDR1 SQVTM, CDR2 ANQGSEA. The V gene lost 3 bases and the J gene lost 5 bases, with 16 bases spanning the gap. In nucleotides, the CDR3 is TGCAGCGTTGATGGCCTTGCAGGGAGGTATGGCTACACCTTC. Translation gives CSVDGLAGRYGYTF.

V usage is TRBV5-4 and J usage is TRBJ2-1, with 11 bases that match TRBD2. Germline trimming cut 4 bases from V and 5 bases from J; bases unmatched to any gene: 11. From germline, CDR1 is SGHNT and CDR2 YYREEE (reference sequence). The CDR3 has 17 residues. CDR3 bases: TGTGCCAGCAGCCGTGGACCCGGGACTAGCGGTCACAATGAGCAGTTCTTC. It encodes CASSRGPGTSGHNEQFF.

The rearrangement uses TRBV11-3 and TRBJ2-7; 7 bases line up with TRBD2. There are 13 residues in the CDR3. Germline values: CDR1 SGHNT, CDR2 YENEEA. Losses at the gene ends were 5 bases for V and 3 bases for J; bases not matched to a gene: 4. Written as DNA, the CDR3 is TGTGCCAGCAGCCCCGCGGGGGACTACGAGCAGTACTTC. Its translation is CASSPAGDYEQYF.

The chain carries TRBV18 and TRBJ2-7; maybe TRBD2 (5 bases). The CDR3 consists of 17 residues. CDR1 and CDR2 (germline): KGHSH, LQKENI. V lost 0 bases and J 12 bases, leaving 27 bases between the germline ends. CDR3 amino acids: CASSPPGMAVGLAAAYF. CDR3 in DNA: TGTGCCAGCTCACCACCCGGGATGGCAGTTGGCCTAGCCGCCGCGTACTTC.

V usage is TRBV2 and J usage is TRBJ2-1, with 10 bases matching TRBD2. The CDR3 loop spans 15 amino acids. Per the germline V gene, CDR1 is SNHLY and CDR2 is FYNNEI. V dropped 6 bases and J dropped 7; count of bases not matched to a gene: 9. CDR3 bases: TGTGCCAGCAGGGGAGAGCGGGGGGGCCTGAATGAGCAGTTCTTC. Protein sequence: CASRGERGGLNEQFF.

V is TRBV18 and J is TRBJ1-1; D unresolved. V lost 2 bases and J lost 3, with 22 bases in between. The CDR3 contains 18 residues. CDR1 is KGHSH, CDR2 LQKENI, per germline. CDR3 DNA: TGTGCCAGCTCACCAGTTTATGGGTTCCGGGTGCTGGACACTGAAGCTTTCTTT. Its translation: CASSPVYGFRVLDTEAFF.

The chain links TRBV5-1 to TRBJ2-3, with D perhaps TRBD2 (5 bases). The CDR3 runs to 13 residues. Deletions cut 0 bases from V and 5 bases from J, with 7 bases between. Germline V gene lookup returns CDR1 SGHRS and CDR2 YFSETQ. CDR3 sequence: CASSLGGLDTQYF. The CDR3 coding sequence is TGCGCCAGCAGCTTGGGCGGGCTAGATACGCAGTATTTT.

The chain uses TRBV25-1 and TRBJ1-6; 9 nucleotides align to TRBD1. CDR1 is MGHDK and CDR2 is SYGVNS in the germline V gene. Trimming at V came to 10 bases and at J to 7 bases, leaving 5 bases not matched to a gene. CDR3 size: 13 residues. DNA of the CDR3: TGTGCCACTTCGACAGGGGGAAATTCACCCCTCCACTTT. Encoded protein: CATSTGGNSPLHF.

The chain couples TRBV2 to TRBJ1-2; D call uncertain. Trimming removed 3 bases from V and 5 bases from J, with 10 bases in between. From germline, CDR1 is SNHLY and CDR2 FYNNEI. The CDR3 is made up of 13 amino acids. CDR3 DNA: TGTGCCAGCAGTGATTCTAACCCATATGGCTACACCTTC. The encoded protein is CASSDSNPYGYTF.

In its sample, this clone was seen once. The V and J genes are TRBV3-1 (or the pseudogene TRBV3-2) and TRBJ2-5, with a weak D call TRBD2 (5 bases). The CDR3 sequence is 14 residues long. Trimming took off 0 bases at V and 8 bases at J, with 13 bases between the two ends. Germline CDR1 reads LGHDT; CDR2 reads YNNKEL (reference sequence). The CDR3 region is CASSQDLGPGTQYF. The DNA for the CDR3 is TGTGCCAGCAGCCAAGATCTGGGCCCGGGAACCCAGTACTTC.

This rearrangement joins TRBV19 to TRBJ1-5, with TRBD1 as a possible D gene (5 bases). Between the trimmed V and J ends, which lost 7 bases and 3 bases, there was a span of 22 bases. The CDR3 is 17 residues long. Germline lookup yields CDR1 LNHDA and CDR2 SQIVND (reference sequence). The chain's CDR3 is CASTLETASIANQPQHF. CDR3 coding DNA: TGTGCCAGTACCTTAGAGACAGCCTCTATAGCCAATCAGCCCCAGCATTTT.

This clone was seen only a few times. The chain is built from TRBV6-2 or TRBV6-3 and TRBJ1-1; D is unclear. The CDR3 has 14 amino acids. Germline V CDR1 and CDR2: MNHEY, SVGEGT. Trimming removed 6 bases from V and 4 bases from J, with 15 bases in between. The CDR3 nucleotides are TGTGCCAGCAGCCCCCTCCGTCCGGGCACTGAAGCTTTCTTT. Its protein product is CASSPLRPGTEAFF.

The chain uses TRBV5-4 and TRBJ2-7; TRBD1 agrees at 7 bases. CDR3 length: 16 residues. V dropped 0 bases and J dropped 2; count of bases not matched to a gene: 8. The V gene's germline CDR1 is SGHNT and CDR2 YYREEE (reference sequence). This CDR3 is CASSLGRDSPTYEQYF. The CDR3 DNA follows: TGTGCCAGCAGCTTGGGCCGGGACAGTCCTACCTACGAGCAGTACTTC.

The gene calls are TRBV5-6 and TRBJ1-1; TRBD1 aligns across 7 bases. The CDR3 length is 13 residues. The germline CDR1 and CDR2 sequences are SGHDT and YYEEEE. Trimming removed 4 bases from V and 5 bases from J; junction bases left unmatched: 5. The CDR3 loop is CASSHSGGTEAFF. DNA for the CDR3: TGTGCCAGCAGCCACTCAGGGGGGACTGAAGCTTTCTTT.

The chain links TRBV18 to TRBJ1-1; D possibly corresponds to TRBD1 (5 bases). This CDR3 has 15 amino acids. V gave up 0 bases and J gave up 0 bases, with 8 bases separating them. Germline V gives CDR1 KGHSH, CDR2 LQKENI. CDR3 region: CASSPPTGVNTEAFF. CDR3 coding DNA: TGTGCCAGCTCACCACCCACGGGGGTGAACACTGAAGCTTTCTTT.

J is TRBJ2-5 and V is TRBV5-6; D perhaps matches TRBD1 (6 bases). V gave up 4 bases and J gave up 2 bases, with 12 bases separating them. The CDR3 loop spans 14 amino acids. Germline loops: CDR1 SGHDT, CDR2 YYEEEE. CDR3 loop: CASSGGGFQETQYF. As DNA, the CDR3 is TGTGCCAGCAGCGGGGGCGGATTTCAAGAGACCCAGTACTTC.

The CDR3 loop reads CASRGRGANEQYF. The CDR3 DNA reads TGTGCCAGTAGGGGCCGGGGGGCGAACGAGCAGTACTTC. J is TRBJ2-7 and V is TRBV19, with a tentative D call TRBD2 (7 bases). The CDR3 is made up of 13 amino acids. Germline CDR1 LNHDA, CDR2 SQIVND (reference sequence). V dropped 6 bases and J dropped 5 bases, with 14 bases sitting between them.